This is a list of T cell receptor beta chains from one sample in a study of T-cell memory formation after mild COVID-19. MiXCR, applied by TCRdb to the 5' RACE reads, yields one record per CDR3 protein. Among roughly 350,000 distinct CDR3 sequences listed, roughly an eighth were seen once. Sequenced sample: PBMCs or a T cell subset sorted from them (not recorded which). These TCRs come from a man between 18 and 35 years old who had mild COVID-19 (a few samples of this study predate the infection). Cell type and time point are not known. Each CDR3 is given with its conserved first and last residue. Each record gives: clone size, D gene, J gene, V gene, CDR3 DNA, CDR3 protein. D genes are given only for firm matches. The size field is filled for only some rows; it gives once, few, many or a size class.

>.|TRBD1|TRBJ2-6|TRBV10-3
TGTGCTTCAGTCCCGGGACAGGGAACCGGGGCCAACGTCCTGACTTTC
CASVPGQGTGANVLTF
>once|.|TRBJ1-1|TRBV20-1
TGCAGTGCTAGAGAATGGGCGAGTGAAGCTTTCTTT
CSAREWASEAFF
>.|.|TRBJ1-1|TRBV7-2
TGTGCCAGCAGCTTAGCGGAAGGCACTGAAGCTTTCTTT
CASSLAEGTEAFF
>few|.|TRBJ1-1|TRBV6-5
TGTGCCAGCAGCGCATCCGGGCATACATCCACTGAAGCTTTCTTT
CASSASGHTSTEAFF
>.|.|TRBJ2-1|TRBV19
TGTGCCAGTAGTATTGAGTTCCACAATGAGCAGTTCTTC
CASSIEFHNEQFF
>.|.|TRBJ2-3|TRBV29-1
TGCAGCGTTGAAGATTGGGGGGGCGCAGATACGCAGTATTTT
CSVEDWGGADTQYF
>many|.|TRBJ2-2|TRBV5-1
TGCGCCAGCAGCTTGGAAGGGCCCGGGGAGCTGTTTTTT
CASSLEGPGELFF
>few|.|TRBJ1-2|TRBV27
TGTGCCAGCAGTCCCGTTGTAGGGAACTATGGCTACACCTTC
CASSPVVGNYGYTF
>many|TRBD2|TRBJ2-3|TRBV7-2
TGTGCCAGCAGCCTCAACATAGCGGGCGCAGATACGCAGTATTTT
CASSLNIAGADTQYF
>many|TRBD2|TRBJ2-3|TRBV6-4
TGTGCCAGCAGTGTCCAGCGGGGGGGCACAGATACGCAGTATTTT
CASSVQRGGTDTQYF
>.|TRBD2|TRBJ2-6|TRBV12-3/TRBV12-4
TGTGCCAGCATTCCTCGGGGGGGCGGCTCTGGGGCCAACGTCCTGACTTTC
CASIPRGGGSGANVLTF
>.|TRBD1|TRBJ2-7|TRBV4-1
TGCGCCAGCAGCCAGGATGGGACAGGGGAATACTACGAGCAGTACTTC
CASSQDGTGEYYEQYF
>.|TRBD2|TRBJ2-7|TRBV6-2/TRBV6-3
TGTGCCAGCAGTTACGGGGCTAGCGGGGGCCTAAGCTCCTACGAGCAGTACTTC
CASSYGASGGLSSYEQYF
>.|.|TRBJ2-7|TRBV3-1
TGTGCCAGCAGCCAACGAGGTCCGAGCCCCTTCACCTACGAGCAGTACTTC
CASSQRGPSPFTYEQYF
>few|TRBD1|TRBJ1-5|TRBV28
TGTGCCAGCAGTATGGACAGGGGTAATCAGCCCCAGCATTTT
CASSMDRGNQPQHF
>.|TRBD1|TRBJ2-7|TRBV29-1
TGCAGCGTTCTCCTCCGGGACAGATCCTACGAGCAGTACTTC
CSVLLRDRSYEQYF
>.|TRBD2|TRBJ2-1|TRBV15
TGTGCCACCAGCAGAGGGAGTTTTAGCGGGGGGTACAATGAGCAGTTCTTC
CATSRGSFSGGYNEQFF
>.|.|TRBJ2-1|TRBV27
TGTGCCAGCAGTTTATGGCAGGGAGGCGATGAGCAGTTCTTC
CASSLWQGGDEQFF
>many|TRBD2|TRBJ2-5|TRBV12-3/TRBV12-4
TGTGCCAGCACTCCGGCGGCGGGGGTGAATCCCCAGTACTTC
CASTPAAGVNPQYF
>.|.|TRBJ2-3|TRBV5-1
TGCGCCAGCAGCTTAGGGTTGGCTACTACAGATACGCAGTATTTT
CASSLGLATTDTQYF
>.|.|TRBJ1-4|TRBV5-6
TGTGCCAGCAGCTGGGGTAGATTGACTAATGAAAAACTGTTTTTT
CASSWGRLTNEKLFF
>many|.|TRBJ2-1|TRBV27
TGTGCCAGCAGTTTATTACTCCCGGGGGTCGAGCAGTTCTTC
CASSLLLPGVEQFF
>.|.|TRBJ1-5|TRBV7-6
TGTGCCAGCAGCTTAGAAGCGGGGGCTTTCAATCAGCCCCAGCATTTT
CASSLEAGAFNQPQHF
>few|TRBD2|TRBJ2-1|TRBV6-2/TRBV6-3
TGTGCCAGCAGTGGACTAGCGTACTCCTACAATGAGCAGTTCTTC
CASSGLAYSYNEQFF
>few|.|TRBJ2-1|TRBV14
TGTGCCAGCAGCCTCGCTGGGGGGCCGGGGAATGAGCAGTTCTTC
CASSLAGGPGNEQFF
>once|.|TRBJ1-4|TRBV9
TGTGCCAGCAGCGTAGGAAACACCCCGAGCGGTGAAAAACTGTTTTTT
CASSVGNTPSGEKLFF
>few|.|TRBJ1-2|TRBV6-2/TRBV6-3
TGTGCCAGCAGTTCTCCCGGCGGGGGCAACTATGGCTACACCTTC
CASSSPGGGNYGYTF
>few|.|TRBJ1-1|TRBV12-3/TRBV12-4
TGTGCCAGCAGAGAGGGGGGGGGAAACACTGAAGCTTTCTTT
CASREGGGNTEAFF
>few|TRBD1|TRBJ1-5|TRBV2
TGTGCCAGCAGCAGGGACAGGGGGATCCAGCCCCAGCATTTT
CASSRDRGIQPQHF
>.|.|TRBJ1-3|TRBV9
TGTGCCAGCAGCGCTCGGGTGGGGTCTGGAAACACCATATATTTT
CASSARVGSGNTIYF
>few|.|TRBJ2-5|TRBV5-1
TGCGCCAGCAGCATAGTGGGGACCCAGTACTTC
CASSIVGTQYF
>.|.|TRBJ2-5|TRBV7-2
TGTGCCAGCAGCTTAGAGTTGGCAGAGACCCAGTACTTC
CASSLELAETQYF
>.|.|TRBJ2-5|TRBV5-5
TGTGCCAGCAGCTTGAGAGAGAGAGAGACCCAGTACTTC
CASSLRERETQYF
>.|.|TRBJ1-5|TRBV7-2
TGTGCCAGCAGCTTAGTACAGGGAATAAATCAGCCCCAGCATTTT
CASSLVQGINQPQHF
>.|.|TRBJ1-1|TRBV6-2/TRBV6-3
TGTGCCAGCAGTTCGGGCGCCGGGGAGGGCACTGAAGCTTTCTTT
CASSSGAGEGTEAFF
>.|.|TRBJ1-1|TRBV5-1
TGCGCCAGCAGCTTGGTTGATGGGGGGCGCAGGGCTGAAGCTTTCTTT
CASSLVDGGRRAEAFF
>.|.|TRBJ2-1|TRBV7-9
TGTGCCAGCAGCTTAGGCGGTCACAATGAGCAGTTCTTC
CASSLGGHNEQFF
>few|TRBD1|TRBJ1-1|TRBV7-9
TGTGCCAGCAGATTACCCGGGACAGGGGCTCTTTTCCCGAACACTGAAGCTTTCTTT
CASRLPGTGALFPNTEAFF
>few|TRBD2|TRBJ2-4|TRBV20-1
TGCAGTGCTAGAGTGGGACTAGCGGGGGGGCCGAAGGCCAAAAACATTCAGTACTTC
CSARVGLAGGPKAKNIQYF
>few|TRBD1|TRBJ1-2|TRBV27
TGTGCCATCCGGACAGGGGGCTATGGCTACACCTTC
CAIRTGGYGYTF
>few|.|TRBJ2-7|TRBV6-5
TGTGCCAGCAACCAGGGGGGAGAGCAGTACTTC
CASNQGGEQYF
>.|.|TRBJ2-5|TRBV12-3/TRBV12-4
TGTGCCAGCAGTTGGGTTAGCGGCACGGGAGAGACCCAGTACTTC
CASSWVSGTGETQYF
>few|.|TRBJ1-5|TRBV9
TGTGCCAGCAGCGTAGCGGGAGGAGGCAATCAGCCCCAGCATTTT
CASSVAGGGNQPQHF
>.|.|TRBJ2-7|TRBV2
TGTGCCAGTACCTCGGGGGTAGGCGAGCAGTACTTC
CASTSGVGEQYF
>.|.|TRBJ2-5|TRBV7-2
TGTGCCAGCAGGCGCGGGGCAGGGAGAGAGACCCAGTACTTC
CASRRGAGRETQYF
>few|.|TRBJ2-2|TRBV9
TGTGCCAGCAGCGTCCTGAGCGCTCCCGTTGCCACCGGGGAGCTGTTTTTT
CASSVLSAPVATGELFF
>few|TRBD1|TRBJ1-1|TRBV12-5
TGTGCTAGTGGCCTACCCCGACAGGGGTTTTCCACTGAAGCTTTCTTT
CASGLPRQGFSTEAFF
>.|TRBD1|TRBJ2-5|TRBV5-1
TGCGCCAGCAGCTGGACAGGGGACGGCCTCGGAAAATGGACCCAGTACTTC
CASSWTGDGLGKWTQYF
>few|TRBD1|TRBJ2-7|TRBV18
TGTGCCAGCTCATTGAGGACAGGGGTCCACGAGCAGTACTTC
CASSLRTGVHEQYF
>many|TRBD2|TRBJ2-3|TRBV5-4
TGTGCCAGCAGCTTGGCCGCAGGGACTAGCGGCACAGATACGCAGTATTTT
CASSLAAGTSGTDTQYF
>.|TRBD2|TRBJ2-1|TRBV5-1
TGCGCCAGCAGCTTGGAACTAGCGATTGAGCAGTTCTTC
CASSLELAIEQFF
>few|TRBD2|TRBJ2-5|TRBV29-1
TGCAGCGTTGTGCGGGGGAACTCGGGCGGAGAGACCCAGTACTTC
CSVVRGNSGGETQYF
>.|.|TRBJ1-4|TRBV20-1
TGCAGTGCTAGACAGGGCGTGGCACTTAATGAAAAACTGTTTTTT
CSARQGVALNEKLFF
>.|TRBD1|TRBJ2-2|TRBV24-1
TGTGCCACCAGTGACCTGGACAGGACGAACACCGGGGAGCTGTTTTTT
CATSDLDRTNTGELFF